This T cell receptor beta chain was sequenced for a study of T cells in Graves' hyperthyroidism and ophthalmopathy. Points from the study as a whole: Within blood appeared most thyroid clonotypes that had expanded above 0.001.

Remarks on this clonotype: Its antigen is not known.

TCR beta CDR3 regions were amplified from RNA transcripts. First-round RT-PCR with HTBI primers amplified the TCR CDR3 region. TCRdb independently ran MiXCR on the multiplex PCR reads; one entry per CDR3 protein. The sample shows a few hundred thousand distinct CDR3 sequences, around 16% of them seen only once. CDR3 size: 13 residues. V lost 5 bases, J lost 1 base, and 8 bases lay in between. Per the germline V gene, CDR1 is SEHNR and CDR2 is FQNEAQ (reference sequence). The TCR comes from a woman in her late teens or twenties with Graves' hyperthyroidism that later progressed to Graves' ophthalmopathy. Material: blood. This sequence joins TRBV7-9 and TRBJ1-1; D unclear. DNA for the CDR3: TGTGCCAGCAGCGCGCCGGGGAACACTGAAGCTTTCTTT. Translating it yields CASSAPGNTEAFF.